This T cell receptor beta chain was obtained from a study of T-cell memory formation after mild COVID-19. Looking at the study overall: The two donors had largely donor-specific TCR clusters. Study-level points and caveats: The study found contracting CD4+ clones mainly in CM and EM and contracting CD8+ clones in EMRA. Later expanders leaned CD4+, whereas day 15 to 85 contracting clones were balanced CD4/CD8.

Remarks on this clonotype: Its antigen is currently unknown.

Germline V gene data show CDR1 as SQVTM and CDR2 as ANQGSEA. V was shortened by 6 bases and J by 3 bases, with 12 bases between the two germline ends. The CDR3 sequence is 13 residues long. TCRdb re-derived calls from the 5' RACE reads in MiXCR, one entry per CDR3 protein. The table has about 200,000 distinct CDR3 sequences, 15% to 20% seen once. The TCR sequence derives from an adult woman who had mild COVID-19 (a few samples of this study predate the infection). Cell type and time point are not known. V gene TRBV29-1 combines with J gene TRBJ1-5; D perhaps matches TRBD1 (5 bases). Sequenced sample: PBMCs or a T cell subset sorted from them (not recorded which). The CDR3 DNA reads TGCAGCGTCGACCTAGGGACCAATCAGCCCCAGCATTTT. This gives the protein CSVDLGTNQPQHF.